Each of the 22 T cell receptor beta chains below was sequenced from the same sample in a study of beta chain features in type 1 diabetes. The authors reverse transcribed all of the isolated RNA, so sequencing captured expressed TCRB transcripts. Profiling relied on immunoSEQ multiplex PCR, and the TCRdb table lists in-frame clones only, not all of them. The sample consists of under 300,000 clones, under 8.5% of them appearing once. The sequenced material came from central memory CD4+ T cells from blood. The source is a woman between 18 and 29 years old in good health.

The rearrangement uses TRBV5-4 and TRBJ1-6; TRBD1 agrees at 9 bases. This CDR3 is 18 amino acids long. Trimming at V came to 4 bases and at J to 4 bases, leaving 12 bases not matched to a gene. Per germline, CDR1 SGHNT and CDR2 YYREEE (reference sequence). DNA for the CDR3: TGTGCCAGCAGCGCTTCAGTTCGGGGACAGGGATATAATTCACCCCTCCACTTT. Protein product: CASSASVRGQGYNSPLHF.

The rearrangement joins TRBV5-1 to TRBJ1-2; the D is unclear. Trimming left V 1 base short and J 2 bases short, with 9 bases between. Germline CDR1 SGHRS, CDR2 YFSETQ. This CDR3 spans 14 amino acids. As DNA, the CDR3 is TGCGCCAGCAGCTTGACCAGATTAAACTATGGCTACACCTTC. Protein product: CASSLTRLNYGYTF.

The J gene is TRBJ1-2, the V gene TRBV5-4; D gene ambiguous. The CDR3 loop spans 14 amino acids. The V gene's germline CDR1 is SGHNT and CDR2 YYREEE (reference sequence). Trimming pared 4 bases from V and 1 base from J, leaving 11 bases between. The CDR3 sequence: CASSPSSFNYGYTF. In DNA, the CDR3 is TGTGCCAGCAGCCCCAGTAGTTTTAACTATGGCTACACCTTC.

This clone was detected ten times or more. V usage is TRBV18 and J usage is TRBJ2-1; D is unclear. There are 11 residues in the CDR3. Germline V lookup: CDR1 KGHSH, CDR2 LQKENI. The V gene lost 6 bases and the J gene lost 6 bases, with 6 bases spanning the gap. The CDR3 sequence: CASSRPNEQFF. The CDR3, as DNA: TGTGCCAGCTCCCGACCCAATGAGCAGTTCTTC.

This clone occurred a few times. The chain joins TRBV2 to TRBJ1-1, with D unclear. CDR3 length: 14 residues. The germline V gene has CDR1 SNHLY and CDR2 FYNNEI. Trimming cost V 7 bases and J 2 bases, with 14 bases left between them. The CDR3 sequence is CASIFQTVNTEAFF. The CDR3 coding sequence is TGTGCCAGCATCTTCCAGACGGTCAACACTGAAGCTTTCTTT.

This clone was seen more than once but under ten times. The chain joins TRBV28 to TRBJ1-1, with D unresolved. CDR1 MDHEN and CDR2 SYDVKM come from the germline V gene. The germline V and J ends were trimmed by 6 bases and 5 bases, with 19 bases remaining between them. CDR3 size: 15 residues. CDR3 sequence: CASSSRWRMSTEAFF. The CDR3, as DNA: TGTGCCAGCAGCTCCCGGTGGAGGATGTCGACTGAAGCTTTCTTT.

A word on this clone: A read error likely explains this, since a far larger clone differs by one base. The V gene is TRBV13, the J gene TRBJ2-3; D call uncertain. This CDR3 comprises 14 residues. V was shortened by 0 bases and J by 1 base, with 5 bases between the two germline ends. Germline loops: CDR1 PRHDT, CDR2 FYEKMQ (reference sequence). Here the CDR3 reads CASSLGTRTDTQYF. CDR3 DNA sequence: TGTGCCAGCAGCTTAGGCACACGCACAGATACGCAGTATTTT.

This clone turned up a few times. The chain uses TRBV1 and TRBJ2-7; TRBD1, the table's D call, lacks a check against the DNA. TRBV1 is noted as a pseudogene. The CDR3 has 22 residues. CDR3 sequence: CTSRPKIDAGQGVSLHSYEQYV. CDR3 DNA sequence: TGCACCAGCAGACCCAAGATCGACGCGGGACAGGGGGTTTCGCTGCACTCCTACGAGCAGTACGTC.

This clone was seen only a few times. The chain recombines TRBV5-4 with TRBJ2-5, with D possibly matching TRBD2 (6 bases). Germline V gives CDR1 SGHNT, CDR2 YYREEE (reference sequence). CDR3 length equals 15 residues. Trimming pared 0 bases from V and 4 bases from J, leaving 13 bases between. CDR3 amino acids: CASSLDRGVGETQYF. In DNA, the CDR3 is TGTGCCAGCAGCTTGGATCGCGGGGTCGGAGAGACCCAGTACTTC.

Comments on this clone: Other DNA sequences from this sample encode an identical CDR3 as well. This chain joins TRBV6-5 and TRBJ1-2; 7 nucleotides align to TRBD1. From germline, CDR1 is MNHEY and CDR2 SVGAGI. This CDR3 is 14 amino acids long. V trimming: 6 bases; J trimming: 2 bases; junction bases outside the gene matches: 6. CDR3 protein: CASSRQGRNYGYTF. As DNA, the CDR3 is TGTGCCAGCAGCCGACAGGGCCGGAACTATGGCTACACCTTC.

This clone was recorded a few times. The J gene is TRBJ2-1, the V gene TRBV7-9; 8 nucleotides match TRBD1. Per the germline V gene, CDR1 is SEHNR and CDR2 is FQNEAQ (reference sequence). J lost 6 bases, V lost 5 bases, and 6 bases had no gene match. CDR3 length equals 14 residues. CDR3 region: CASSHRTGPNEQFF. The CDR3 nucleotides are TGTGCCAGCAGCCACAGGACAGGGCCCAATGAGCAGTTCTTC.

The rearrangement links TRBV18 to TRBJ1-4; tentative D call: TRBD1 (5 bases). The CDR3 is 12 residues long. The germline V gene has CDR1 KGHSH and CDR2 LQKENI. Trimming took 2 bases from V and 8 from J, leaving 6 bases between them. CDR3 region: CASSPGGEKLFF. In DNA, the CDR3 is TGTGCCAGCTCACCAGGGGGAGAAAAACTGTTTTTT.

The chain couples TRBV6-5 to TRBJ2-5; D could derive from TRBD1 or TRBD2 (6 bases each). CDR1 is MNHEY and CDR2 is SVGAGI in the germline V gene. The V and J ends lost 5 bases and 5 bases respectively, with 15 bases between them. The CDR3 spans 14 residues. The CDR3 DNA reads TGTGCCAGCAGTGACCCAGGGGCGGGGGAGACCCAGTACTTC. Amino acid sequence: CASSDPGAGETQYF.

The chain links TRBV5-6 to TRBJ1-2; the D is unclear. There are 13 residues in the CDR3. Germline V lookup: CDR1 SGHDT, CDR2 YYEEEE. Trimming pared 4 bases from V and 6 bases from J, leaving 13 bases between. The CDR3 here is CASSLYNTDGYTF. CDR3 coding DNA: TGTGCCAGCAGCCTTTATAACACTGATGGCTACACCTTC.

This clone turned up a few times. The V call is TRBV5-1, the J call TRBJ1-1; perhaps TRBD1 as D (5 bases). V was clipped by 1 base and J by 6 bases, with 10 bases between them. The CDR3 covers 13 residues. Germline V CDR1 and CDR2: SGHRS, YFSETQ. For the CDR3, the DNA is TGCGCCAGCAGCTTGCAGGGCTTCCCTGAAGCTTTCTTT. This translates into CASSLQGFPEAFF.

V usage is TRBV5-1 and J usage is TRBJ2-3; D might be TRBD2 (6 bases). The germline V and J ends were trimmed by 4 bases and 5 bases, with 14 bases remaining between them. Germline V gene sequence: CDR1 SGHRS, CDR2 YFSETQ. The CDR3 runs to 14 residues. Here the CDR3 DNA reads TGCGCCAGCAGCCCGCTAGCGATCAGAGATACGCAGTATTTT. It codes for CASSPLAIRDTQYF.

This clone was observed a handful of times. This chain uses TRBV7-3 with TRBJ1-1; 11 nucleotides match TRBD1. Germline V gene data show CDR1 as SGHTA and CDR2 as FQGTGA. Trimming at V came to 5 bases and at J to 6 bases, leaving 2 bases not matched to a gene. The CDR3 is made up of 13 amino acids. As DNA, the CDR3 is TGTGCCAGCAGCCCGGGACAGGGGGCTGAAGCTTTCTTT. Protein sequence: CASSPGQGAEAFF.

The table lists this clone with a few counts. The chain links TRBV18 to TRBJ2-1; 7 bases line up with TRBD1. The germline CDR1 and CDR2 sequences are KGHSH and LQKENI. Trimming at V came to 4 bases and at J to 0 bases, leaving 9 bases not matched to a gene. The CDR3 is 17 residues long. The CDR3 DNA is TGTGCCAGCTCACGGACAGGTTCCACCAGCTCCTACAATGAGCAGTTCTTC. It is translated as CASSRTGSTSSYNEQFF. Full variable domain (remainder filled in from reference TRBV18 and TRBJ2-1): NAGVMQNPRHLVRRRGQEARLRCSPMKGHSHVYWYRQLPEEGLKFMVYLQKENIIDESGMPKERFSAEFPKEGPSILRIQQVVRGDSAAYFCASSRTGSTSSYNEQFFGPGTRLTVL.

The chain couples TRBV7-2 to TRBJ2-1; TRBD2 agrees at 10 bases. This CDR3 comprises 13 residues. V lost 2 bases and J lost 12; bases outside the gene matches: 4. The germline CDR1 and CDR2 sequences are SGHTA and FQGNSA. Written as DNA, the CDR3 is TGTGCCAGCAGCTTAAGACTAGCGGGCGGGCAGTTCTTC. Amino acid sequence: CASSLRLAGGQFF.

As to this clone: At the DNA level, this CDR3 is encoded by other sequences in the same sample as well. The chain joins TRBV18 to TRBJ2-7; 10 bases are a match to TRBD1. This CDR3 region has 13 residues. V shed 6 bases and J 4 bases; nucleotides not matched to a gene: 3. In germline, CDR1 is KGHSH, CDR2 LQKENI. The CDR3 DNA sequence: TGTGCCAGCTCCCAGGGACAGGGGTACGAGCAGTACTTC. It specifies CASSQGQGYEQYF. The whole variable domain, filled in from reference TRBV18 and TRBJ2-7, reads NAGVMQNPRHLVRRRGQEARLRCSPMKGHSHVYWYRQLPEEGLKFMVYLQKENIIDESGMPKERFSAEFPKEGPSILRIQQVVRGDSAAYFCASSQGQGYEQYFGPGTRLTVT.

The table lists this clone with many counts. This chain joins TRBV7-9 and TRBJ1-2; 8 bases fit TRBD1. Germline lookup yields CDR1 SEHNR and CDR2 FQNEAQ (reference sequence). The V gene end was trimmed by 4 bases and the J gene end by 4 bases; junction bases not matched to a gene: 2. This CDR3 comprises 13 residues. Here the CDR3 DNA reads TGTGCCAGCAGCTCCACAGGGGGCTATGGCTACACCTTC. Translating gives CASSSTGGYGYTF.

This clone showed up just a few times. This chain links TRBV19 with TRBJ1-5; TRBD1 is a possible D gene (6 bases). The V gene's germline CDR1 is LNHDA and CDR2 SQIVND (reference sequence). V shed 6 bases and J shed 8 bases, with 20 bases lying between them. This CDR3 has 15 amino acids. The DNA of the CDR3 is TGTGCCAGTAGCACTAGGGGGGGGGCCGAGGAGCCCCAGCATTTT. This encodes CASSTRGGAEEPQHF.